The 31 T cell receptor beta chains presented below share a single source sample, sequenced in a study of blood T cell repertoires in COVID-19. Libraries were prepared by immunoSEQ multiplex PCR; TCRdb keeps only in-frame clonotypes and omits some of them. The sample records 100,000 to 120,000 clones, roughly 87% being singletons. Sequencing was performed on peripheral blood. Receptors were obtained from a human donor in a cohort sampled during active COVID-19.

The chain combines TRBV3-1 (or the pseudogene TRBV3-2) with TRBJ2-6, with 7 positions matching TRBD1. V gave up 5 bases and J gave up 0 bases; unmatched junction bases: 7. This CDR3 is built from 17 residues. CDR1 is LGHDT, CDR2 YNNKEL, per germline (reference sequence). CDR3 nucleotides: TGTGCCAGCAGCTTCGGGACAGCGAGCTCTGGGGCCAACGTCCTGACTTTC. It encodes CASSFGTASSGANVLTF.

The chain recombines TRBV19 with TRBJ2-3; possible D gene TRBD2, 6 bases. This CDR3 contains 13 residues. From germline, CDR1 is LNHDA and CDR2 SQIVND (reference sequence). Trimming pared 7 bases from V and 3 bases from J, leaving 11 bases between. The CDR3 protein is CASKSGATDTQYF. CDR3 coding DNA: TGTGCCAGTAAGTCGGGAGCGACAGATACGCAGTATTTT.

This chain links TRBV7-9 with TRBJ2-7, with 11 bases identical to TRBD1. V lost 4 bases and J lost 2; bases outside the gene matches: 4. The germline V gene encodes CDR1 SEHNR and CDR2 FQNEAQ (reference sequence). The CDR3 is made up of 15 amino acids. CDR3 DNA: TGTGCCAGCAGCTCGGACAGGGGGCGACCCTACGAGCAGTACTTC. Translation: CASSSDRGRPYEQYF.

V gene TRBV29-1 combines with J gene TRBJ1-1, with D hard to call. V was trimmed by 5 bases and J by 4 bases, leaving 11 bases between them. In germline, CDR1 is SQVTM, CDR2 ANQGSEA. The CDR3 spans 12 residues. Written as DNA, the CDR3 is TGCAGCGTTTATAACCCGGGCACTGAAGCTTTCTTT. Residues: CSVYNPGTEAFF. Supplemented by reference TRBV29-1 and TRBJ1-1, the full variable domain reads SAVISQKPSRDICQRGTSLTIQCQVDSQVTMMFWYRQQPGQSLTLIATANQGSEATYESGFVIDKFPISRPNLTFSTLTVSNMSPEDSSIYLCSVYNPGTEAFFGQGTRLTVV.

J is TRBJ2-5 and V is TRBV4-2; 8 positions match TRBD2. This CDR3 comprises 17 residues. Trimming took 0 bases from V and 6 from J; bases not matched to a gene: 12. Germline V gene data show CDR1 as LGHNA and CDR2 as YNFKEQ. This CDR3 reads CASSQEPPGGGLQTQYF. The CDR3, as DNA: TGTGCCAGCAGCCAAGAACCTCCGGGGGGGGGCCTCCAGACCCAGTACTTC.

This chain joins TRBV4-1 and TRBJ2-1, with 9 bases identical to TRBD2. CDR1 is MGHRA, CDR2 YSYEKL, per germline. With V trimmed by 1 base and J by 4 bases, 11 bases remained unmatched. This CDR3 region has 18 residues. The CDR3 bases are TGCGCCAGCAGCCAAGTAGGGCGGGAGGGCCCTTTATACAATGAGCAGTTCTTC. Its translation: CASSQVGREGPLYNEQFF.

V and J are TRBV24-1 and TRBJ2-1; 7 bases are shared with TRBD1. Germline V lookup: CDR1 KGHDR, CDR2 SFDVKD. The J segment lost 6 bases and the V segment lost 3 bases, leaving 7 bases of the junction unmatched. CDR3 size: 15 residues. The CDR3: CATSDPSTGSNEQFF. The CDR3 region has the DNA TGTGCCACCAGTGATCCCTCGACAGGGTCCAATGAGCAGTTCTTC.

The chain joins TRBV6-5 to TRBJ1-1, with 12 bases lining up with TRBD1. After removal of 8 bases from V and 7 bases from J, the junction contained 5 bases not matched to a gene. The CDR3 loop spans 13 amino acids. CDR1 and CDR2 from the germline V gene are MNHEY and SVGAGI. The CDR3 loop is CASQGQGAVEAFF. The CDR3 DNA reads TGTGCCAGCCAGGGACAGGGGGCGGTTGAAGCTTTCTTT.

This chain uses TRBV4-1 with TRBJ2-2; TRBD2 matches at 10 bases. Germline trimming cut 3 bases from V and 3 bases from J; bases unmatched to any gene: 7. In germline, CDR1 is MGHRA, CDR2 YSYEKL. The CDR3 sequence is 17 residues long. This chain's CDR3 is CASSQPERGGDTGELFF. DNA of the CDR3: TGCGCCAGCAGCCAGCCTGAGCGGGGGGGAGACACCGGGGAGCTGTTTTTT.

Turning to this clone: The same CDR3 can be traced to other DNA sequences in this sample. The chain recombines TRBV9 with TRBJ2-7; 7 nucleotides align to TRBD1. Germline V lookup: CDR1 SGDLS, CDR2 YYNGEE. Unmatched junction bases numbered 4, after V lost 0 bases and J lost 4 bases. The CDR3 spans 14 residues. The CDR3 DNA reads TGTGCCAGCAGCGTAGACCGGGACAGTTACGAGCAGTACTTC. This translates into CASSVDRDSYEQYF.

The chain combines TRBV5-1 with TRBJ1-1; TRBD1 is a possible D gene (5 bases). CDR3 length: 15 residues. Looked up from germline, CDR1 is SGHRS and CDR2 is YFSETQ. The V end was cut by 2 bases, the J end by 1 base, with 12 bases between. The CDR3 spells CASSFQLGGNTEAFF. Here the CDR3 DNA reads TGCGCCAGCAGCTTCCAGCTGGGGGGGAACACTGAAGCTTTCTTT. Full variable domain (remainder filled in from reference TRBV5-1 and TRBJ1-1): KAGVTQTPRYLIKTRGQQVTLSCSPISGHRSVSWYQQTPGQGLQFLFEYFSETQRNKGNFPGRFSGRQFSNSRSEMNVSTLELGDSALYLCASSFQLGGNTEAFFGQGTRLTVV.

Only a few counts were recorded for this clone. The chain recombines TRBV3-1 (or the pseudogene TRBV3-2) with TRBJ2-7, with D unclear. In germline, CDR1 is LGHDT, CDR2 YNNKEL (reference sequence). V was shortened by 0 bases and J by 4 bases, with 4 bases between the two germline ends. The CDR3 loop spans 12 amino acids. The CDR3 spells CASSQDKYEQYF. The CDR3 DNA reads TGTGCCAGCAGCCAAGACAAATACGAGCAGTACTTC.

The rearrangement joins TRBV4-1 to TRBJ1-6; 7 nucleotides line up with TRBD1. Germline loops: CDR1 MGHRA, CDR2 YSYEKL. The V and J ends lost 2 bases and 6 bases, in that order; junction bases with no gene match: 4. This CDR3 contains 15 residues. The DNA of the CDR3 is TGCGCCAGCAGCCAACGGGACAGAAGTAATTCACCCCTCCACTTT. It translates to CASSQRDRSNSPLHF.

This clone was observed a few times. V gene TRBV2 combines with J gene TRBJ1-5; TRBD1 aligns across 7 bases. CDR3 length: 15 amino acids. J lost 0 bases, V lost 4 bases, and 3 bases had no gene match. The germline V gene encodes CDR1 SNHLY and CDR2 FYNNEI. The CDR3 DNA reads TGTGCCAGCAGTGGGGGACAGAGTAGCAATCAGCCCCAGCATTTT. Translating it yields CASSGGQSSNQPQHF.

The CDR3 reads CATLNRISSTDTQYF. Written as DNA, the CDR3 is TGTGCCACCCTCAACAGAATTAGTAGCACAGATACGCAGTATTTT. This chain connects TRBV28 to TRBJ2-3; no firm D call. CDR3 length equals 15 residues. The V and J ends lost 10 bases and 0 bases respectively, with 17 bases between them. Looked up from germline, CDR1 is MDHEN and CDR2 is SYDVKM. Full variable domain (missing parts from reference TRBV28 and TRBJ2-3): DVKVTQSSRYLVKRTGEKVFLECVQDMDHENMFWYRQDPGLGLRLIYFSYDVKMKEKGDIPEGYSVSREKKERFSLILESASTNQTSMYLCATLNRISSTDTQYFGPGTRLTVL.

The gene calls are TRBV27 and TRBJ2-1; D is possibly TRBD2 (6 bases). V lost 1 base and J 0 bases, leaving 10 bases between the germline ends. This CDR3 contains 16 residues. Per germline, CDR1 MNHEY and CDR2 SMNVEV (reference sequence). Here the CDR3 DNA reads TGTGCCAGCAGTTTATTTGTGGGAGGCTCCTACAATGAGCAGTTCTTC. It is translated as CASSLFVGGSYNEQFF.

CDR3 sequence reads: CASSFKVSGGTEAFF. CDR3 nucleotide sequence: TGTGCCAGCAGTTTCAAGGTCTCTGGAGGCACTGAAGCTTTCTTT. V and J are TRBV6-5 and TRBJ1-1, with D hard to call. Trimming shortened V by 4 bases and J by 4 bases, and 16 bases separated the two germline ends. This CDR3 has 15 residues. CDR1 is MNHEY and CDR2 is SVGAGI in the germline V gene.

The V and J genes are TRBV18 and TRBJ1-3; D remains unclear. This CDR3 has 13 residues. Trimming cost V 6 bases and J 1 base, with 7 bases left between them. Per the germline V gene, CDR1 is KGHSH and CDR2 is LQKENI. The CDR3, as DNA: TGTGCCAGCTCTCAAAAATCTGGAAACACCATATATTTT. It translates to CASSQKSGNTIYF.

The V gene is TRBV2, the J gene TRBJ2-1; TRBD2 agrees at 13 bases. V lost 8 bases and J lost 7; bases outside the gene matches: 8. This CDR3 contains 15 residues. The germline gives CDR1 SNHLY, CDR2 FYNNEI. The chain's CDR3 is CASEVGTSGKNEQFF. The CDR3, as DNA: TGTGCCAGCGAGGTCGGGACTAGCGGGAAAAATGAGCAGTTCTTC.

The chain links TRBV7-3 to TRBJ2-6, with D tentatively TRBD2 (6 bases). V was clipped by 1 base and J by 2 bases, with 9 bases between them. Germline lookup yields CDR1 SGHTA and CDR2 FQGTGA. The CDR3 extends over 16 amino acids. CDR3 residues: CASSLMGGPGANVLTF. In nucleotides, the CDR3 is TGTGCCAGCAGCTTAATGGGAGGTCCTGGGGCCAACGTCCTGACTTTC.

This chain links TRBV19 with TRBJ2-6; possible D gene TRBD1, 6 bases. CDR3 length: 18 amino acids. CDR1 and CDR2 from the germline V gene are LNHDA and SQIVND (reference sequence). V was clipped by 0 bases and J by 0 bases, with 12 bases between them. The CDR3 DNA reads TGTGCCAGTAGTATAGATCCGGGACAAAGCTCTGGGGCCAACGTCCTGACTTTC. Its translation: CASSIDPGQSSGANVLTF.

The gene calls are TRBV27 and TRBJ2-7, with 8 bases lining up with TRBD1. CDR3 size: 13 residues. Germline CDR1 and CDR2: MNHEY and SMNVEV (reference sequence). Unmatched junction bases numbered 3, after V lost 3 bases and J lost 5 bases. CDR3 sequence (DNA): TGTGCCAGCAGTTTGCAGGGGGCGAACGAGCAGTACTTC. Encoded protein: CASSLQGANEQYF.

The V call is TRBV6-5, the J call TRBJ1-6; 7 bases align to TRBD1. The CDR3 sequence is 12 residues long. CDR1 is MNHEY, CDR2 SVGAGI, per germline. Trimming at V came to 6 bases and at J to 8 bases, leaving 1 base not matched to a gene. CDR3 amino acids: CASRQGDSPLHF. As DNA, the CDR3 is TGTGCCAGCAGGCAGGGGGATTCACCCCTCCACTTT.

The chain carries TRBV18 and TRBJ1-1, with 10 nucleotides matching TRBD1. This CDR3 is 16 amino acids long. Per the germline V gene, CDR1 is KGHSH and CDR2 is LQKENI. The J segment lost 5 bases and the V segment lost 3 bases, leaving 9 bases of the junction unmatched. Here the CDR3 DNA reads TGTGCCAGCTCACCCACTGGGACAGGGGTATTTACTGAAGCTTTCTTT. This gives the protein CASSPTGTGVFTEAFF.

The chain has TRBV7-9 and TRBJ2-1; D might be TRBD2 (7 bases). Germline lookup yields CDR1 SEHNR and CDR2 FQNEAQ (reference sequence). V was cut by 2 bases and J by 7 bases, with 15 bases left in between. The CDR3 totals 15 residues. In DNA, the CDR3 is TGTGCCAGCAGCTTAACGGGGGGCGTCGTTAATGAGCAGTTCTTC. Residues: CASSLTGGVVNEQFF. Using reference TRBV7-9 and TRBJ2-1 for the parts outside the CDR3, the full variable domain is DTGVSQNPRHKITKRGQNVTFRCDPISEHNRLYWYRQTLGQGPEFLTYFQNEAQLEKSRLLSDRFSAERPKGSFSTLEIQRTEQGDSAMYLCASSLTGGVVNEQFFGPGTRLTVL.

This sequence joins TRBV10-3 and TRBJ1-5; a possible D gene is TRBD1 (6 bases). This CDR3 has 16 residues. Trimming took off 5 bases at V and 1 base at J, with 15 bases between the two ends. Germline loops: CDR1 ENHRY, CDR2 SYGVKD. Written as DNA, the CDR3 is TGTGCCATCAGTCCCGGCGGGGGCACAAGCAATCAGCCCCAGCATTTT. This translates into CAISPGGGTSNQPQHF.

At least ten counts were recorded for this clone. The chain uses TRBV29-1 and TRBJ2-5; D gene unclear. This CDR3 has 12 amino acids. V lost 4 bases and J lost 3, with 9 bases in between. Germline V CDR1 and CDR2: SQVTM, ANQGSEA. The CDR3 DNA sequence: TGCAGCGTTGGAATTCCAGAAGAGACCCAGTACTTC. It yields the protein CSVGIPEETQYF.

V and J are TRBV10-3 and TRBJ2-3, with 8 bases identical to TRBD1. Germline CDR1 ENHRY, CDR2 SYGVKD. This CDR3 is built from 14 residues. V shed 6 bases and J 3 bases; nucleotides not matched to a gene: 5. The CDR3 DNA follows: TGTGCCATCAGGGCGGACAGGGAGACAGATACGCAGTATTTT. As protein: CAIRADRETDTQYF.

This sequence joins TRBV14 and TRBJ1-1; D gene unclear. The CDR3 contains 12 residues. V lost 3 bases and J lost 7, with 9 bases in between. CDR1 is SGHDN, CDR2 FVKESK, per germline. The CDR3 loop reads CASSQGSSEAFF. The CDR3 DNA reads TGTGCCAGCAGCCAGGGCTCCAGTGAAGCTTTCTTT.

The chain recombines TRBV28 with TRBJ2-2, with D perhaps matching TRBD1 (6 bases). Between the trimmed V and J ends, which lost 4 bases and 2 bases, there was a span of 14 bases. The CDR3 totals 16 residues. CDR1 is MDHEN, CDR2 SYDVKM, per germline. Here the CDR3 DNA reads TGTGCCAGCAGTTCGATCGAGGGACATAACACCGGGGAGCTGTTTTTT. Translating gives CASSSIEGHNTGELFF.

This clone is a singleton in its sample. The chain uses TRBV2 and TRBJ1-1; TRBD1 agrees at 9 bases. The CDR3 runs 15 residues. V shed 5 bases, J shed 11 bases, and the junction held 15 bases outside the gene matches. The germline V gene has CDR1 SNHLY and CDR2 FYNNEI. The CDR3 reads CASSLSVDRGPKAFF. The CDR3 DNA sequence: TGTGCCAGCAGTCTTAGTGTGGACAGGGGTCCTAAGGCTTTCTTT. Full variable domain (outside the CDR3, taken from reference TRBV2 and TRBJ1-1): EPEVTQTPSHQVTQMGQEVILRCVPISNHLYFYWYRQILGQKVEFLVSFYNNEISEKSEIFDDQFSVERPDGSNFTLKIRSTKLEDSAMYFCASSLSVDRGPKAFFGQGTRLTVV.